These T cell receptor beta chains were read from a single sample in a study of cytomegalovirus exposure and HLA in healthy donors. Only in-frame clones appear in the TCRdb table, and some are missing; sequencing was by immunoSEQ multiplex PCR. This table holds approximately 190,000 clones, about 80% found once. The sample comprised PBMCs. The receptors were gathered from a woman between 50 and 59 years old in good health and CMV-seropositive. The CDR3 runs from the conserved cysteine through the conserved F or W. The D gene is left open where the match is weak. Some rows mark clone size as missing; the rest say once, few, many or name a class of expanded clone.

d_gene,j_gene,v_gene,abundance,CDR3nt,CDR3aa
NA,TRBJ2-7,TRBV6-6,NA,TGTGCCAGCAGGGATAGCGGCTACGAGCAGTACTTC,CASRDSGYEQYF
NA,TRBJ2-2,TRBV7-2,NA,TGTGCCAGCAGCCCTGTTGGGCGGGGAACCGGGGAGCTGTTTTTT,CASSPVGRGTGELFF
TRBD2,TRBJ2-1,TRBV9,NA,TGTGCCAGCAGCGTACTCTCCCCTTCTAGCGGGGGGTTCAATGAGCAGTTCTTC,CASSVLSPSSGGFNEQFF
NA,TRBJ2-1,TRBV7-7,NA,TGTGCTAGCAGCTTACTCCGTCCGGAGGCAGGATACAATGAGCAGTTCTTC,CASSLLRPEAGYNEQFF
TRBD1,TRBJ2-7,TRBV9,NA,TGTGCCAGCAGCGTAGAGCAGGGGGCGTACGAGCAGTACTTC,CASSVEQGAYEQYF
TRBD1,TRBJ2-4,TRBV7-9,NA,TGTGCCAGCAGCCCACGGGACAGGGGGAAGTGGAACATTCAGTACTTC,CASSPRDRGKWNIQYF
TRBD2,TRBJ2-4,TRBV7-9,NA,TGTGCCAGCAGCACCGGACTAGTCGAAGCCAAAAACATTCAGTACTTC,CASSTGLVEAKNIQYF
NA,TRBJ2-7,TRBV4-1,once,TGCGCCAGCAGCCAAGTGTGGGACATCTCCTACGAGCAGTACTTC,CASSQVWDISYEQYF
TRBD1,TRBJ2-7,TRBV7-6,NA,TGTGCCAGCAGCCCTGACAGGGCCTACGAGCAGTACTTC,CASSPDRAYEQYF
NA,TRBJ1-1,TRBV7-2,NA,TGTGCCAGCAGCTCCAGTCAAAAAGCTTTCTTT,CASSSSQKAFF
TRBD1,TRBJ1-5,TRBV18,NA,TGTGCCAGCTCACCGGGACAGGGAGAGCAGCCCCAGCATTTT,CASSPGQGEQPQHF
TRBD1,TRBJ1-5,TRBV27,NA,TGTGCCAGCAGTTCCGAACAGGGGGATCAGCCCCAGCATTTT,CASSSEQGDQPQHF
TRBD1,TRBJ2-7,TRBV30,NA,TGTGCCTGGAGTACAGGGGGCGAGCAGTACTTC,CAWSTGGEQYF
NA,TRBJ1-4,TRBV7-9,NA,TGTGCCAGCAGCTTAGCAGGGGCGAATGAAAAACTGTTTTTT,CASSLAGANEKLFF
TRBD1,TRBJ2-1,TRBV9,NA,TGTGCCAGCAGCAGTCGACAGGGACGGTACAATGAGCAGTTCTTC,CASSSRQGRYNEQFF
TRBD1,TRBJ2-7,TRBV7-9,NA,TGTGCCAGCAGCTGGGACAGGGCACCCTACGAGCAGTACTTC,CASSWDRAPYEQYF
NA,TRBJ2-7,TRBV29-1,NA,TGCAGCGTTTCAACGGGATACGAGCAGTACTTC,CSVSTGYEQYF
NA,TRBJ2-7,TRBV7-9,NA,TGTGCCAGCAGCTTAGCCGGCAGGGGAGAGAAGTACTTC,CASSLAGRGEKYF
NA,TRBJ1-2,TRBV5-4,NA,TGTGCCAGCACCTCCGACTCCGATGGCTACACCTTC,CASTSDSDGYTF
TRBD2,TRBJ2-2,TRBV5-1,NA,TGCGCCAGCAGTTTACTAGCGGGGGGGCCCGGCGGGGAGCTGTTTTTT,CASSLLAGGPGGELFF
NA,TRBJ1-1,TRBV5-1,NA,TGCGCCAGCAGCCAGGACGGGAGAAACACTGAAGCTTTCTTT,CASSQDGRNTEAFF
TRBD2,TRBJ2-2,TRBV11-1,NA,TGTGCCAGCAGCTTTCCCCGGGGGGGCACGAACACCGGGGAGCTGTTTTTT,CASSFPRGGTNTGELFF
NA,TRBJ2-3,TRBV18,NA,TGTGCCAGCTCACCACCGATAAGGGACACCCATACGCAGTATTTT,CASSPPIRDTHTQYF
TRBD1,TRBJ1-2,TRBV5-6,few,TGTGCCAGCAGCACTAGGGCAGGGGGGCACTATGGCTACACCTTC,CASSTRAGGHYGYTF
TRBD1,TRBJ1-1,TRBV19,NA,TGTGCCAGTAGTATAGCACGGGGGACAGCGATGAGAGCTTTCTTT,CASSIARGTAMRAFF
NA,TRBJ2-7,TRBV7-3,NA,TGTGCCAGCAGCCAGACAGGTGCTTACTCCTACGAGCAGTACTTC,CASSQTGAYSYEQYF
NA,TRBJ2-7,TRBV4-3,NA,TGCGCCAGCAGCCAAATCGGATCGGGGGACCTCTACGAGCAGTACTTC,CASSQIGSGDLYEQYF
TRBD1,TRBJ2-1,TRBV7-9,NA,TGTGCCAGCAGCTTGGGACAGGGGGGTTACAATGAGCAGTTCTTC,CASSLGQGGYNEQFF
TRBD1,TRBJ1-6,TRBV7-2,NA,TGTGCCAGCAGGCCCGGGACAGATAATTCACCCCTCCACTTT,CASRPGTDNSPLHF
TRBD1,TRBJ1-2,TRBV19,NA,TGTGCCAGTAGTGAGGGACAGGGGAACTATGGCTACACCTTC,CASSEGQGNYGYTF
TRBD2,TRBJ2-2,TRBV4-3,NA,TGCGCCAGCAGCCCGCAGGCGGGGGAGGGGGAGCTGTTTTTT,CASSPQAGEGELFF
NA,TRBJ2-7,TRBV6-5,NA,TGTGCCAGCAGGAGGACACTCAATCACTACGAGCAGTACTTC,CASRRTLNHYEQYF
NA,TRBJ2-3,TRBV28,NA,TGTGCCAGCAGTTTAAATTCCCCCAGAGATACGCAGTATTTT,CASSLNSPRDTQYF
NA,TRBJ1-1,TRBV11-2,NA,TGTGCCAGCAGCTCCGACATATCCATGAACACTGAAGCTTTCTTT,CASSSDISMNTEAFF
NA,TRBJ2-7,TRBV9,NA,TGTGCCAGCAGCGTAGGCGGGGACGAGCAGTACTTC,CASSVGGDEQYF
NA,TRBJ2-1,TRBV21-1,NA,TGTGCCAGCAGCAAACCTGGACTAGCGGGGGGACACAATGAGCAGTTCTTC,CASSKPGLAGGHNEQFF
TRBD2,TRBJ2-7,TRBV28,NA,TGTGCCAGCAGTTTGACTAGCGGGAGCTCCTACGAGCAGTACTTC,CASSLTSGSSYEQYF
TRBD1,TRBJ1-2,TRBV4-3,NA,TGCGCCAGCAGCCAAGAGGGACAGGGGGCTGGGGGCTACACCTTC,CASSQEGQGAGGYTF
NA,TRBJ1-1,TRBV7-2,NA,TGTGCCAGCAGCCAAGCCCGACCACCGGGTCGCCCTGAAGCTTTCTTT,CASSQARPPGRPEAFF
NA,TRBJ1-1,TRBV21-1,NA,TGTGCCAGCAGAAAGGGACAGAACACTGAAGCTTTCTTT,CASRKGQNTEAFF
TRBD1,TRBJ1-2,TRBV29-1,NA,TGCAGCGCCCAGGGGGCGAATGGCTACACCTTC,CSAQGANGYTF
NA,TRBJ2-1,TRBV18,once,TGTGCCAGCTCACTACGTGGACAGAACTCCTACAATGAGCAGTTCTTC,CASSLRGQNSYNEQFF
NA,TRBJ1-3,TRBV5-4,few,TGTGCCAGCAGCGGGAGAACTGGAAACACCATATATTTT,CASSGRTGNTIYF
NA,TRBJ2-3,TRBV27,once,TGTGCCAGCAGTTCGGGACACCTAACAGATACGCAGTATTTT,CASSSGHLTDTQYF
NA,TRBJ2-2,TRBV7-9,NA,TGTGCCAGCAGCCGGGGTCGGACCGGGGAGCTGTTTTTT,CASSRGRTGELFF
TRBD1,TRBJ2-1,TRBV12-5,NA,TGTGCTAGTGGCTTGGGACAGAACAATGAGCAGTTCTTC,CASGLGQNNEQFF
TRBD2,TRBJ2-2,TRBV2,NA,TGTGCCAGCTTGGGGGGGGGTCTTGTCGGGGAGCTGTTTTTT,CASLGGGLVGELFF
NA,TRBJ1-1,TRBV6-1,NA,TGTGCCAGCGGTACCCTGGGGGGAGGCCATGAAGCTTTCTTT,CASGTLGGGHEAFF
NA,TRBJ1-1,TRBV19,few,TGTGCCAGTAGTACCGGGGGGGACACTGAAGCTTTCTTT,CASSTGGDTEAFF
TRBD2,TRBJ2-1,TRBV30,NA,TGTGCCTGGAGAGCGGGAGAGTACAATGAGCAGTTCTTC,CAWRAGEYNEQFF
NA,TRBJ2-7,TRBV6-1,NA,TGTGCCAGCCGCCGGACTTCCTACGAGCAGTACTTC,CASRRTSYEQYF
NA,TRBJ2-5,TRBV21-1,NA,TGTGCCAGCAGCAAGCGGGGGGGCCAAGAGACCCAGTACTTC,CASSKRGGQETQYF
TRBD1,TRBJ2-4,TRBV6-5,NA,TGTGCCAGTCGGTCGGTGGACAGGGGGAAAAACATTCAGTACTTC,CASRSVDRGKNIQYF
TRBD1,TRBJ1-3,TRBV7-9,NA,TGTTCCAGCAGCTCCGGGACAGGGATTGCAGAAAACGCCATATATTTT,CSSSSGTGIAENAIYF